This T cell receptor beta chain originates from a study of blood T cells in healthy people across ages. Trimming cost V 3 bases and J 5 bases, with 10 bases left between them. The length of the CDR3 is 12 residues. The germline CDR1 and CDR2 sequences are DFQATT and SNEGSKA (reference sequence). Primers used in a second PCR of roughly 6 to 11 cycles were a sample-barcoded 5' primer and a J-beta primer mix. TCRdb ran MiXCR on the 5' RACE reads and lists one entry per CDR3 protein. The table lists roughly 680,000 distinct CDR3 sequences, 21% of them singletons. V gene TRBV20-1 combines with J gene TRBJ2-5; D is undetermined. The specimen was blood. This sequence was found in a man aged 65 to 79 in good health. In nucleotides, the CDR3 is TGCAGTGCTAGGAAACATGAGGAGACCCAGTACTTC. It translates to CSARKHEETQYF.